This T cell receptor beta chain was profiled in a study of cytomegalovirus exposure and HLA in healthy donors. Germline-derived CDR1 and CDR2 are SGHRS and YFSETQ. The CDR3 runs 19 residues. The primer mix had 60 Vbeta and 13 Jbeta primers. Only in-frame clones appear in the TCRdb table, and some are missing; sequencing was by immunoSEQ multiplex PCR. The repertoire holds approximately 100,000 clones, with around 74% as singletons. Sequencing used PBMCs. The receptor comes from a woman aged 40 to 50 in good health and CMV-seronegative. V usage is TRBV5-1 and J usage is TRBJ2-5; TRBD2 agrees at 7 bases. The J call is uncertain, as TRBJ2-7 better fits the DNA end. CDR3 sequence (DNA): TGCGCCAGCAGCCCCGGGCCGGGGCTAGCGGAGGGGAGCTCCTACGAGCAGTACTTC. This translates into CASSPGPGLAEGSSYEQYF.